This T cell receptor beta chain was sequenced during a study of identical twins listed by TCRdb under 2016. With respect to the entire study: TCR alpha and beta repertoires from monozygotic twins, unrelated adults of various ages and cord blood were deep-sequenced to test whether fetal clonotypes persist. To rule out contamination, replicate twin experiments were performed at different times with different library preparation protocols.

Paper-wide results and their limitations: Zero-insertion analyses could be partly confounded by invariant T cells such as MAIT and iNKT, although diverse VJ usage argued against such confounding for most clonotypes. Compared with coincidental sharing between unrelated individuals, an excess of low generation-probability sequences was observed among out-of-frame TCR alpha sequences shared between twins. Abundant cord blood beta clonotypes had fewer insertions, young adult naive repertoires showed a similar but weaker trend, and memory repertoires showed no such trend. Because the same donors could not be followed over many years, conclusions were based on cross-sectional statistical analysis. Out-of-frame TCR alpha sharing in monozygotic twins was systematically underestimated by recombination models, whereas sharing between unrelated individuals was in agreement with the recombination models. A weaker excess of twin sharing was found in beta out-of-frame sequences because the signal-to-noise ratio was lowered by fewer shared sequences.

All donors were healthy Caucasians. Three pairs of female monozygotic twins, all aged roughly 18 to 29 years, were included in the twin cohort. Positive isolation kits from Invitrogen were used to isolate the CD4+ and CD8+ T cell populations. From the cysteine through the phenylalanine, the CDR3 covers 16 amino acids. Solely the CDR3 DNA is kept, with 48 bases framed from the first base. Trimming removed 2 bases from V and 4 bases from J, leaving 17 bases between the germline ends. Sequences SGHTA (CDR1) and FQGNSA (CDR2) are obtained from the germline V gene. Receptor libraries were prepared by 5' RACE. Sequencing relied on an Illumina HiSeq 2000. Template switching introduced a universal primer binding site; the final cDNA contained a unique molecular identifier, enabling accurate counting of TCR cDNA molecules. Specific primers in the conserved constant-segment region were used to synthesize first-strand cDNA for TCR alpha and beta chains. To control for contamination, each cDNA library was double barcoded with a SMART-Mk sample barcode plus Illumina barcodes. TruSeq adapter sequences along with Illumina sample barcodes were introduced in two successive PCR steps. Sequencing of the TCR alpha and beta cDNA libraries was done on the Illumina HiSeq platform using custom primers. The paper's processing steps were these. MiGEC processed the raw reads to extract unique molecular identifiers, while MiXCR was used to determine the CDR3 positions. Recombination models were inferred per individual with the repgenHMM and IGoR tools using an EM algorithm. The analysis of shared clonotypes was done with the tcR package in R, with sharing normalized by the product of cloneset sizes. To study raw recombination without the effects of thymic and clonal selection, out-of-frame nonproductive sequences were analyzed. TCRdb ran its own pipeline on the public reads, namely fastp trimming at Q25 and MiXCR clone calling, and kept in-frame beta chains. A single entry per CDR3 protein holds the most common genes and DNA from its merged rows. These V and J calls originate from TCRdb's pipeline instead of the authors' own analysis. The sample table records hundreds of thousands of distinct CDR3 sequences; approximately 24% of these occur just once. The ten top clones hold over 2.5% of the sample.

This clonotype was seen a few times. What antigen it recognizes has not been identified. Per-nucleotide qualities are absent, and no much larger clonotype sits a single base away. A further study also used this sample, focusing on T cells expressing NK-cell markers. From that second study: Three sorted T-cell subsets (CD3+CD56+NKG2C+, CD3+CD56+NKG2C- and CD3+CD56-NKG2C+) from several donors had their TCR beta-chain repertoires profiled. Of the eight sequenced donors, seven were found to be HCMV-seropositive and one was found to be HCMV-seronegative. To restrict sorting to alphabetaTCR-expressing T cells, an anti-gammadeltaTCR antibody was added in several experiments. In 5 to 7 donors, the dominant CD3+CD56+NKG2C+ clonotypes were found to rank among the top 10 CD8+ clonotypes and to make up 1.0-7.0% of CD8+ T cells. Those dominant clonotypes were again the most abundant among CD3+CD56-NKG2C+ cells in a few donors, at about 28.3-60.1%. It remained unclear whether the expanded NKG2C-expressing T cell clones were specific for HCMV antigens. Randomly selected healthy volunteers, three men and five women, were used as the eight sequenced donors. HCMV-specific IgG was detected in serum with a commercial ELISA kit to determine HCMV serostatus. MIGEC was used to demultiplex reads and group the reads by UMI, and MiTCR was used to assemble and quantify clonotypes. To exclude erroneous sequences, only TCR cDNA sequences supported by at least two reads were retained. The tcR package was used for downstream repertoire analysis, and clonotypes were matched between fractions using CDR3 nucleotide sequence together with V segment. VDJmatch was used to annotate antigen specificity against VDJdb, with one amino acid substitution in CDR3 allowed.

The source material was CD4+ T cells sorted from blood. The chain links TRBV7-2 with TRBJ1-1; a weak D assignment points to TRBD1 (5 bases agree). The receptor comes from a young woman in good health. This receptor has the CDR3 CASSLTAGPVSTEAFF. Here is the DNA: TGTGCCAGCAGCTTAACCGCAGGGCCAGTTTCCACTGAAGCTTTCTTT.